The next 6 T cell receptor beta chains were all read from a single sample in a study of T cell responses to AZD1222 COVID-19 vaccine. Here immunoSEQ multiplex PCR was the method, and the copy in TCRdb shows in-frame clones only, minus some. The data show around 160,000 clones, with about 91% seen just once and more than 13% held by the top ten. Specimen: peripheral blood, collected on day 0 of AZD1222 vaccination. The source of these receptors is an adult in good health.

The chain recombines TRBV3-1 (or the pseudogene TRBV3-2) with TRBJ1-1; D gene uncertain. The length of the CDR3 is 12 residues. Trimming left V 6 bases short and J 1 base short, with 6 bases between. Germline V lookup: CDR1 LGHDT, CDR2 YNNKEL (reference sequence). CDR3 residues: CASRFQNTEAFF. The CDR3 DNA follows: TGTGCCAGCAGGTTTCAGAACACTGAAGCTTTCTTT.

This rearrangement joins TRBV4-3 to TRBJ1-4; D is undetermined. The germline V gene has CDR1 LGHNA and CDR2 YSLEER. This CDR3 is 15 amino acids long. V was cut by 1 base and J by 4 bases, with 10 bases left in between. In DNA form, the CDR3 reads TGCGCCAGCAGCCAAGTTTGGCGGAATAATGAAAAACTGTTTTTT. Translation gives CASSQVWRNNEKLFF.

This chain joins TRBV12-5 and TRBJ1-1; TRBD1 is a possible D gene (5 bases). Trimming took off 6 bases at V and 3 bases at J, with 11 bases between the two ends. Germline V lookup: CDR1 LGHNT, CDR2 FRNRAP. The CDR3 spans 13 residues. In DNA form, the CDR3 reads TGTGCTAGTGGACCAGCAGGGTACACTGAAGCTTTCTTT. Translation gives CASGPAGYTEAFF. Looking up the rest from reference TRBV12-5 and TRBJ1-1 gives the full variable domain: DARVTQTPRHKVTEMGQEVTMRCQPILGHNTVFWYRQTMMQGLELLAYFRNRAPLDDSGMPKDRFSAEMPDATLATLKIQPSEPRDSAVYFCASGPAGYTEAFFGQGTRLTVV.

A note on this clone: The final CDR3 position lacks the conserved phenylalanine or tryptophan, pointing to a likely read error. No DNA is shown, since the ends of the CDR3 on it are uncertain; the CDR3 is the one TCRdb lists. J is TRBJ1-1 and V is TRBV2. Germline values: CDR1 SNHLY, CDR2 FYNNEI. The CDR3 is 12 amino acids in total, end residues counted. The CDR3 here is CASSERSQGPGI.

The sample holds one count of this clone. The CDR3 region has the DNA TGTGCCAGCAGTTTACAGCCGAACACTGAAGCTTTCTTT. Residues: CASSLQPNTEAFF. The chain recombines TRBV12-3 or TRBV12-4 with TRBJ1-1; D is ambiguous. The CDR3 runs 13 residues. Trimming removed 2 bases from V and 1 base from J, with 5 bases in between.

The chain recombines TRBV7-9 with TRBJ1-2; TRBD1 might be the D (6 bases). This CDR3 comprises 13 residues. CDR1 is SEHNR, CDR2 FQNEAQ, per germline (reference sequence). V was trimmed by 5 bases and J by 8 bases, leaving 15 bases between them. CDR3 loop: CASSPDRRVGYTF. CDR3 DNA: TGTGCCAGCAGCCCGGACAGAAGAGTAGGCTACACCTTC.